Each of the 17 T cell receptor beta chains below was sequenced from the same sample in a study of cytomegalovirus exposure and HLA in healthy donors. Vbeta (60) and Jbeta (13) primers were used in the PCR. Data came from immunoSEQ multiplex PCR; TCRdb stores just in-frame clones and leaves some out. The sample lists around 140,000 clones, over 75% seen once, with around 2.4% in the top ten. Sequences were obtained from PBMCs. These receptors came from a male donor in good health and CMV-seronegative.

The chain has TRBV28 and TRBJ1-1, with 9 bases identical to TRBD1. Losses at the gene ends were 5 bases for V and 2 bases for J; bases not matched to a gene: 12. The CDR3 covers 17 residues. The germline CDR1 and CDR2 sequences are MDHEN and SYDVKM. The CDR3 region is CASSHPWDREFNTEAFF. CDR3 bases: TGTGCCAGCAGTCACCCCTGGGACAGGGAGTTTAACACTGAAGCTTTCTTT.

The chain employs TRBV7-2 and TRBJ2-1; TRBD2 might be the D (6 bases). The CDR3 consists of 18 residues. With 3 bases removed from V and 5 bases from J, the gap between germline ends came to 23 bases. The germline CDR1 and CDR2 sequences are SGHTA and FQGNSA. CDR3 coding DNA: TGTGCCAGCAGCTTCGCGACTAGTCCTCCGTCGACCAACAATGAGCAGTTCTTC. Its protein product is CASSFATSPPSTNNEQFF.

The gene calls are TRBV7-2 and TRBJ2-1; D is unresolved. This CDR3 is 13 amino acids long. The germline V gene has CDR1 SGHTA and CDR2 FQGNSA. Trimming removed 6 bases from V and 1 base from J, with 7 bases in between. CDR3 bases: TGTGCCAGCAGTTATCAGTCCTACAATGAGCAGTTCTTC. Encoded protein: CASSYQSYNEQFF.

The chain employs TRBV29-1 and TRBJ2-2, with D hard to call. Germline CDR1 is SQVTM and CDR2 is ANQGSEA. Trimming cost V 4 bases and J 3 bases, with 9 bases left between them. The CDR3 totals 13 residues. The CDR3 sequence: CSVGALDTGELFF. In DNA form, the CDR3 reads TGCAGCGTTGGAGCGTTAGACACCGGGGAGCTGTTTTTT.

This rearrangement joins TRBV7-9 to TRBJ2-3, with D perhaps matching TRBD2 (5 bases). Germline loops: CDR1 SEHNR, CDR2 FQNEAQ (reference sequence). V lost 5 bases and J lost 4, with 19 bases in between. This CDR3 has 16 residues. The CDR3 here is CASSVGRARGSDTQYF. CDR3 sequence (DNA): TGTGCCAGCAGCGTCGGACGGGCCCGCGGGTCAGATACGCAGTATTTT.

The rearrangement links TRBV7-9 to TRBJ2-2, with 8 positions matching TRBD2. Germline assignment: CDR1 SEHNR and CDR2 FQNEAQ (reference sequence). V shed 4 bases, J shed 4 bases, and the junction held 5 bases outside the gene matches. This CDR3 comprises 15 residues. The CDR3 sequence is CASSSSGRSTGELFF. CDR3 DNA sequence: TGTGCCAGCAGCTCTAGCGGGCGGAGCACCGGGGAGCTGTTTTTT.

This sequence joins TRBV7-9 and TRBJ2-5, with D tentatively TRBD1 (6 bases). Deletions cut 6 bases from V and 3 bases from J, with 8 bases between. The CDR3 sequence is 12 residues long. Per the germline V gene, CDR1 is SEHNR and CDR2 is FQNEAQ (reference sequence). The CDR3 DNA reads TGTGCCAGCAGGGACAGAAAAGAGACCCAGTACTTC. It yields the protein CASRDRKETQYF.

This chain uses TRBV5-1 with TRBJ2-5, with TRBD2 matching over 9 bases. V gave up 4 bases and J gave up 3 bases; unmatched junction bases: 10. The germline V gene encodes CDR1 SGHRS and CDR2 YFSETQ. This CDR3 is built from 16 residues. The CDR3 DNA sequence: TGCGCCAGCAGCCCCCTCCTACTAGCGGGTGAAGAGACCCAGTACTTC. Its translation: CASSPLLLAGEETQYF.

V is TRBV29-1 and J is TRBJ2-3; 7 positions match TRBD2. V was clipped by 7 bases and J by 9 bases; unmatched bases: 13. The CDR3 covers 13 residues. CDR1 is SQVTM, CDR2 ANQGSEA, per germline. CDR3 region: CSAGTGGGRTQYF. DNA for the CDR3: TGCAGCGCCGGGACGGGGGGTGGGCGAACGCAGTATTTT.

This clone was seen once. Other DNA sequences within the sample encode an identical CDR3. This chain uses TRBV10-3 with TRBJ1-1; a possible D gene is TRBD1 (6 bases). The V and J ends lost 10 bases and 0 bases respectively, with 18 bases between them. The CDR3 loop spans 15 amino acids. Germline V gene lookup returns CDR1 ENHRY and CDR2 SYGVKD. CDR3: CATLPQGKMNTEAFF. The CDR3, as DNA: TGTGCCACACTACCCCAGGGGAAGATGAACACTGAAGCTTTCTTT.

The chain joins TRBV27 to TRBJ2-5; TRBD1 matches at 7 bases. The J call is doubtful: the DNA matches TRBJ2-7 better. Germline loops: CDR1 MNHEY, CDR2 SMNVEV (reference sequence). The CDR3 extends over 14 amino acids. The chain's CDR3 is CASSPRDSSYEQYF. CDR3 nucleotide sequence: TGTGCCAGCAGTCCTAGGGACAGTTCCTACGAGCAGTACTTC.

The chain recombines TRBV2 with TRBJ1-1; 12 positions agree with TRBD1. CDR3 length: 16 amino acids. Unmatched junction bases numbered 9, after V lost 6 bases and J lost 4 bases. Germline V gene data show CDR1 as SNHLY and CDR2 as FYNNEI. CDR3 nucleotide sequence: TGTGCCAGCAGCGCCGGGACAGGGGGCGTGGGCACTGAAGCTTTCTTT. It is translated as CASSAGTGGVGTEAFF.

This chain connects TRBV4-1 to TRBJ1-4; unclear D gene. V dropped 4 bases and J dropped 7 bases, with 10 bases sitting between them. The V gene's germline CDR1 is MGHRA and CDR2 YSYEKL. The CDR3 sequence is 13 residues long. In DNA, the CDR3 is TGCGCCAGCAGCCTAAGAGGCGGTGAAAAACTGTTTTTT. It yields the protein CASSLRGGEKLFF.

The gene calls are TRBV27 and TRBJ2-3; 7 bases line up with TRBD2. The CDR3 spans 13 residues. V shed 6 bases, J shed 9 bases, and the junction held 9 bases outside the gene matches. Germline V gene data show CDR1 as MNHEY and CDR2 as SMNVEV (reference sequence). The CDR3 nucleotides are TGTGCCAGCAGCCTGACTAGCTTAACGACGCAGTATTTT. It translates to CASSLTSLTTQYF.

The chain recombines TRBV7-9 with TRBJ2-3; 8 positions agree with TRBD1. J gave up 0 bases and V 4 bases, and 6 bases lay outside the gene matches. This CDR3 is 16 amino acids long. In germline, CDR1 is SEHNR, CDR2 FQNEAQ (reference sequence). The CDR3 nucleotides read TGTGCCAGCAGCTATACTCGGACAGGGAGCACAGATACGCAGTATTTT. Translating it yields CASSYTRTGSTDTQYF. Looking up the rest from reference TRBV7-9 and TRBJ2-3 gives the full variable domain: DTGVSQNPRHKITKRGQNVTFRCDPISEHNRLYWYRQTLGQGPEFLTYFQNEAQLEKSRLLSDRFSAERPKGSFSTLEIQRTEQGDSAMYLCASSYTRTGSTDTQYFGPGTRLTVL.

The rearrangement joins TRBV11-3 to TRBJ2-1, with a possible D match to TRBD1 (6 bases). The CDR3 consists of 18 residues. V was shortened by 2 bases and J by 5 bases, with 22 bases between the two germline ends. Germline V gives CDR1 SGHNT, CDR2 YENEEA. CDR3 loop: CASSLTGQLIRGNNEQFF. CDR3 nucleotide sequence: TGTGCCAGCAGCTTAACCGGACAGCTAATTAGGGGAAACAATGAGCAGTTCTTC. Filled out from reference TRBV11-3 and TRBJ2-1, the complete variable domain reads EAGVVQSPRYKIIEKKQPVAFWCNPISGHNTLYWYLQNLGQGPELLIRYENEEAVDDSQLPKDRFSAERLKGVDSTLKIQPAELGDSAVYLCASSLTGQLIRGNNEQFFGPGTRLTVL.

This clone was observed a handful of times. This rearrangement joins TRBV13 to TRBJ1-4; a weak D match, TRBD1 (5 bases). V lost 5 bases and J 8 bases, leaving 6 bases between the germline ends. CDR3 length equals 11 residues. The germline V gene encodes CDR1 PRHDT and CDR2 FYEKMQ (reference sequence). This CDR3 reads CASSRGEKLFF. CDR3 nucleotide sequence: TGTGCCAGCAGCCGGGGGGAAAAACTGTTTTTT.